Listed here are 32 T cell receptor beta chains from one sample, sequenced in a study of blood T cells in healthy people across ages. Combining a sample-barcoded 5' primer with a J-beta primer mix, a second PCR ran for roughly 7 to 12 cycles. TCRdb passed the 5' RACE reads through MiXCR, listing each CDR3 protein once. The top ten clones hold roughly 24% of a sample with 1.8 million or so distinct CDR3 sequences, 39% of them seen once. The sequencing sample was made of blood. The source of these receptors is a human donor in good health.

CDR3 nucleotide sequence: TGCGCCAGCAGCCAATTTCTTTCCTTCGGGGGAGGGAATCAGCCCCAGCATTTT. It is translated as CASSQFLSFGGGNQPQHF. The chain joins TRBV4-1 to TRBJ1-5, with D perhaps matching TRBD1 (5 bases). This CDR3 contains 18 residues. Trimming removed 2 bases from V and 4 bases from J, with 21 bases in between. Germline loops: CDR1 MGHRA, CDR2 YSYEKL.

The rearrangement links TRBV3-1 to TRBJ2-5, with 9 positions matching TRBD1. Germline V lookup: CDR1 LGHDT, CDR2 YNNKEL (reference sequence). Losses at the gene ends were 4 bases for V and 4 bases for J; bases not matched to a gene: 10. This CDR3 is built from 16 residues. In nucleotides, the CDR3 is TGTGCCAGCAGCCTTTGGGACAGGGAAGCCCGAGAGACCCAGTACTTC. Its translation: CASSLWDREARETQYF.

A few counts support this clonotype. The chain employs TRBV29-1 and TRBJ1-5; D possibly corresponds to TRBD1 (5 bases). The CDR3 runs to 15 residues. V lost 6 bases, J lost 0 bases, and 15 bases lay in between. CDR1 is SQVTM, CDR2 ANQGSEA, per germline. For the CDR3, the DNA is TGCAGCGTCCACGGGGACCACTATAGCAATCAGCCCCAGCATTTT. Translation gives CSVHGDHYSNQPQHF.

V and J are TRBV5-6 and TRBJ2-4; maybe TRBD1 (5 bases). The last part of the DNA fits TRBJ2-7 better; the J call may be wrong. This CDR3 contains 13 residues. Germline CDR1 is SGHDT and CDR2 is YYEEEE. CDR3 sequence (DNA): TGTGCCAGCAGCTTGAAGGGGTCCAACGAGCAGTACTTC. It translates to CASSLKGSNEQYF.

The V and J genes are TRBV9 and TRBJ2-7, with D uncertain. CDR3 length: 16 amino acids. The germline V gene encodes CDR1 SGDLS and CDR2 YYNGEE. V was clipped by 4 bases and J by 5 bases, with 22 bases between them. The CDR3 loop reads CASSPVYQVGTHEQYF. The DNA for the CDR3 is TGTGCCAGCAGCCCCGTGTACCAGGTTGGTACTCACGAGCAGTACTTC.

The chain is built from TRBV20-1 and TRBJ2-1; 11 bases line up with TRBD2. In germline, CDR1 is DFQATT, CDR2 SNEGSKA (reference sequence). V lost 6 bases to trimming and J lost 7 bases; unmatched junction nucleotides: 8. The CDR3 totals 14 residues. CDR3 sequence reads: CSALLAGGPNEQFF. CDR3 nucleotides: TGCAGTGCACTTCTAGCGGGGGGACCGAATGAGCAGTTCTTC.

This clonotype was seen a few times. The genes are TRBV9 and TRBJ1-2, with a weak D call TRBD1 (6 bases). Looked up from germline, CDR1 is SGDLS and CDR2 is YYNGEE. V dropped 4 bases and J dropped 3 bases, with 22 bases sitting between them. This CDR3 region has 17 residues. CDR3 DNA: TGTGCCAGCAGCCGTAGTTTGGGGGGTAGGGGGTACTATGGCTACACCTTC. Translated, it gives CASSRSLGGRGYYGYTF. Full variable domain (missing parts from reference TRBV9 and TRBJ1-2): DSGVTQTPKHLITATGQRVTLRCSPRSGDLSVYWYQQSLDQGLQFLIQYYNGEERAKGNILERFSAQQFPDLHSELNLSSLELGDSALYFCASSRSLGGRGYYGYTFGSGTRLTVV.

This clonotype came up a few times. The rearrangement uses TRBV11-2 and TRBJ2-7; D may correspond to TRBD1 or TRBD2 (5 bases each). The length of the CDR3 is 15 residues. V lost 0 bases and J 4 bases, leaving 13 bases between the germline ends. The germline V gene encodes CDR1 SGHAT and CDR2 FQNNGV. As DNA, the CDR3 is TGTGCCAGCAGCTTAGAGAGGGGTTTGTTATACGAGCAGTACTTC. Its translation: CASSLERGLLYEQYF.

V usage is TRBV27 and J usage is TRBJ2-3, with D possibly matching TRBD2 (6 bases). Trimming took 4 bases from V and 0 from J, leaving 11 bases between them. The germline CDR1 and CDR2 sequences are MNHEY and SMNVEV (reference sequence). The CDR3 runs 15 residues. The CDR3 DNA is TGTGCCAGCAGTTCTTGGGGGGAAAGCACAGATACGCAGTATTTT. Translating it yields CASSSWGESTDTQYF.

This sequence joins TRBV29-1 and TRBJ2-2; the match to TRBD2 covers 7 bases. The CDR3 covers 14 residues. The germline CDR1 and CDR2 sequences are SQVTM and ANQGSEA. The V gene end was trimmed by 3 bases and the J gene end by 2 bases; junction bases not matched to a gene: 3. In DNA, the CDR3 is TGCAGCGTTGATTCGGGGGGAAACACCGGGGAGCTGTTTTTT. Its translation: CSVDSGGNTGELFF.

This clonotype was seen a few times. The V call is TRBV11-2, the J call TRBJ2-4; D is uncertain. The tail of the sequence fits TRBJ2-7 better, so the J call may be wrong. Germline lookup yields CDR1 SGHAT and CDR2 FQNNGV. This CDR3 is built from 16 residues. The CDR3 DNA sequence: TGTGCCAGCAGCTTAGTATTACAGAGCACTATTTACGAGCAGTACTTC. It yields the protein CASSLVLQSTIYEQYF.

The gene calls are TRBV7-9 and TRBJ1-2; TRBD1 matches 7 bases. The CDR3 runs to 15 residues. Looked up from germline, CDR1 is SEHNR and CDR2 is FQNEAQ (reference sequence). Unmatched junction bases numbered 10, after V lost 4 bases and J lost 5 bases. The CDR3 DNA sequence: TGTGCCAGCAGCTATGGACAGGACGGTTCGTATGGCTACACCTTC. As protein: CASSYGQDGSYGYTF.

This sequence joins TRBV29-1 and TRBJ2-5; D possibly corresponds to TRBD2 (5 bases). V was pared by 7 bases and J by 3 bases, with 15 bases between. The CDR3 is made up of 13 amino acids. Germline V gene lookup returns CDR1 SQVTM and CDR2 ANQGSEA. CDR3 DNA sequence: TGCAGCGCCCCTCCCAGCGGTGAAGAGACCCAGTACTTC. This gives the protein CSAPPSGEETQYF.

This clonotype has more than one count but fewer than ten. The chain carries TRBV7-8 and TRBJ2-4, with TRBD1 matching 8 bases. The J call is in doubt because the DNA end fits TRBJ2-7 better. The germline V gene encodes CDR1 SGHVS and CDR2 FQNEAQ. There are 16 residues in the CDR3. DNA for the CDR3: TGTGCCAGCAGCTTAGGGACAGGGAAAGCACTCTACGAGCAGTACTTC. It translates to CASSLGTGKALYEQYF.

This clonotype was seen only once. The chain employs TRBV2 and TRBJ2-7; TRBD2 might be the D (5 bases). Germline values: CDR1 SNHLY, CDR2 FYNNEI. The ends were cut back, 5 bases at V and 0 bases at J, with 11 bases in the middle. The CDR3 is 14 residues long. DNA for the CDR3: TGTGCCAGCAGTCCGAGGGCTTTCTCCTACGAGCAGTACTTC. It specifies CASSPRAFSYEQYF. Drawing the rest from reference TRBV2 and TRBJ2-7, the complete variable domain is EPEVTQTPSHQVTQMGQEVILRCVPISNHLYFYWYRQILGQKVEFLVSFYNNEISEKSEIFDDQFSVERPDGSNFTLKIRSTKLEDSAMYFCASSPRAFSYEQYFGPGTRLTVT.

This clonotype was detected only a few times. The chain employs TRBV6-1 and TRBJ2-2; the D gene is possibly TRBD1 (7 bases). Germline V gene sequence: CDR1 MNHNS, CDR2 SASEGT. This CDR3 has 15 residues. V was shortened by 7 bases and J by 7 bases, with 19 bases between the two germline ends. CDR3 protein: CASTPQGGLSGELFF. The CDR3 region has the DNA TGTGCCAGCACCCCCCAGGGGGGTTTAAGCGGGGAGCTGTTTTTT.

The J gene is TRBJ2-7, the V gene TRBV20-1, with D tentatively TRBD2 (7 bases). The last part of the DNA fits TRBJ2-5 better; the J call may be wrong. The CDR3 runs 12 residues. Germline-derived CDR1 and CDR2 are DFQATT and SNEGSKA (reference sequence). For the CDR3, the DNA is TGCAGTGCAGTGACTAGGGGGGGGACCCAGTACTTC. Translation gives CSAVTRGGTQYF.

Points on this clonotype: A read error is likely, as this CDR3 ends without the conserved phenylalanine or tryptophan. The chain couples TRBV4-3 to TRBJ2-2; unclear D gene. This CDR3 spans 16 amino acids. Trimming removed 0 bases from V and 1 base from J, with 9 bases in between. Germline-derived CDR1 and CDR2 are LGHNA and YSLEER. The CDR3 DNA is TGCGCCAGCAGCCAAGAAGGTGCGGTGAACACCGGGGAGCTGTTTTTG. Translated: CASSQEGAVNTGELFL.

The chain links TRBV4-1 to TRBJ2-4; D not resolved. The CDR3 length is 14 residues. The V gene's germline CDR1 is MGHRA and CDR2 YSYEKL. V lost 1 base, J lost 5 bases, and 9 bases lay in between. This CDR3 is CASSQVGYENIQYF. In DNA form, the CDR3 reads TGCGCCAGCAGCCAAGTCGGGTACGAAAACATTCAGTACTTC.

This clonotype was found a few times. The chain uses TRBV24-1 and TRBJ2-3; D tentatively reads TRBD1 or TRBD2 (5 bases each). The CDR3 has 17 residues. The V gene's germline CDR1 is KGHDR and CDR2 SFDVKD. V was clipped by 2 bases and J by 0 bases, with 14 bases between them. The CDR3 sequence is CATSDSGTSTSTDTQYF. CDR3 nucleotides: TGTGCCACCAGTGATTCCGGGACCTCGACGAGCACAGATACGCAGTATTTT.

This chain connects TRBV7-2 to TRBJ2-4, with D maybe TRBD1 (6 bases). The J call may be faulty, since TRBJ2-7 better matches the DNA end. The CDR3 runs to 15 residues. From germline, CDR1 is SGHTA and CDR2 FQGNSA. CDR3 coding DNA: TGTGCCAGCAGCCCTGATCGTTTTAGGGGGTACGAGCAGTACTTC. Protein sequence: CASSPDRFRGYEQYF.

The chain is built from TRBV16 and TRBJ1-2; the D is unclear. Looked up from germline, CDR1 is KGHSY and CDR2 is FQNENV. This CDR3 region has 13 residues. Trimming left V 1 base short and J 5 bases short, with 8 bases between. CDR3 nucleotides: TGTGCCAGCAGCCAATACGGGCAATATGGCTACACCTTC. Protein product: CASSQYGQYGYTF.

Only a few counts were recorded for this clonotype. The chain has TRBV18 and TRBJ2-7, with D maybe TRBD2 (6 bases). Germline V gene sequence: CDR1 KGHSH, CDR2 LQKENI. The CDR3 has 14 residues. The ends were cut back, 6 bases at V and 1 base at J, with 13 bases in the middle. DNA for the CDR3: TGTGCCAGCTCCGGGGGATTTTCGTCCTACGAGCAGTACTTC. As protein: CASSGGFSSYEQYF. The complete variable domain, with remaining parts taken from reference TRBV18 and TRBJ2-7, reads NAGVMQNPRHLVRRRGQEARLRCSPMKGHSHVYWYRQLPEEGLKFMVYLQKENIIDESGMPKERFSAEFPKEGPSILRIQQVVRGDSAAYFCASSGGFSSYEQYFGPGTRLTVT.

CDR3 DNA sequence: TGTGCCAGCAGCCCCCGACCGCCCCCGGGCGAGCAGTACTTC. Translation gives CASSPRPPPGEQYF. The chain combines TRBV27 with TRBJ2-7; D call uncertain. Germline values: CDR1 MNHEY, CDR2 SMNVEV (reference sequence). Trimming took off 6 bases at V and 6 bases at J, with 18 bases between the two ends. This CDR3 has 14 amino acids.

Concerning this clonotype: A junction boundary mismatches the germline segment, possibly from a read error. The chain recombines TRBV20-1 with TRBJ2-3; 7 bases align to TRBD1. Germline CDR1 reads DFQATT; CDR2 reads SNEGSKA (reference sequence). The CDR3 loop spans 14 amino acids. The DNA for the CDR3 is TGCAGTCCTAGTAGGGACAGAATCACAGATACGCAGTATTTT. This gives the protein CSPSRDRITDTQYF.

This sequence joins TRBV2 and TRBJ1-1; D gene ambiguous. V was shortened by 6 bases and J by 6 bases, with 14 bases between the two germline ends. Germline V gene data show CDR1 as SNHLY and CDR2 as FYNNEI. The CDR3 sequence is 13 residues long. The CDR3 region has the DNA TGTGCCAGCAGACCAGAGGTGGTTGCTGAAGCTTTCTTT. Translation gives CASRPEVVAEAFF.

This chain links TRBV11-2 with TRBJ1-1; TRBD1 might be the D (5 bases). Germline assignment: CDR1 SGHAT and CDR2 FQNNGV. The CDR3 loop spans 15 amino acids. V lost 2 bases and J 3 bases, leaving 13 bases between the germline ends. Here the CDR3 DNA reads TGTGCCAGCAGCTTACTGGGGGATAGGGACACTGAAGCTTTCTTT. It specifies CASSLLGDRDTEAFF.

The V and J genes are TRBV13 and TRBJ1-1; D not resolved. Germline CDR1 and CDR2: PRHDT and FYEKMQ (reference sequence). This CDR3 has 15 residues. Trimming shortened V by 5 bases and J by 7 bases, and 20 bases separated the two germline ends. Here the CDR3 reads CASSNDTWGFSEAFF. CDR3 coding DNA: TGTGCCAGCAGCAATGATACGTGGGGATTTAGTGAAGCTTTCTTT.

V is TRBV29-1 and J is TRBJ1-4; D remains unclear. The CDR3 is 14 amino acids. V shed 0 bases and J shed 4 bases, with 9 bases lying between them. Per germline, CDR1 SQVTM and CDR2 ANQGSEA. This CDR3 is CSVEDRTDNEKLFF. The CDR3 nucleotides are TGCAGCGTTGAAGATCGGACGGATAATGAAAAACTGTTTTTT.

In regard to this clonotype: A much larger clonotype is one base distant, so this may be a read error. This sequence joins TRBV7-2 and TRBJ2-7; TRBD2 matches 10 bases. The germline CDR1 and CDR2 sequences are SGHTA and FQGNSA. The ends lost 3 bases at V and 7 bases at J; junction bases unmatched: 12. CDR3 size: 16 residues. CDR3 protein: CASSFSGGSSYNEQYF. The CDR3, as DNA: TGTGCCAGCAGCTTTAGCGGGGGGAGCTCCTACAATGAGCAGTACTTC.

This clonotype has just a few counts. This chain uses TRBV6-5 with TRBJ2-1; weak D call: TRBD2 (5 bases). CDR1 is MNHEY, CDR2 SVGAGI, per germline. The CDR3 is made up of 13 amino acids. Trimming took off 7 bases at V and 2 bases at J, with 9 bases between the two ends. CDR3 sequence (DNA): TGTGCCAGCAAGACGGGGACCTACAATGAGCAGTTCTTC. It is translated as CASKTGTYNEQFF.

This clonotype is a singleton in its sample. The V call is TRBV7-2, the J call TRBJ2-1; D remains unclear. The CDR3 consists of 13 residues. Deletions cut 4 bases from V and 8 bases from J, with 12 bases between. The germline gives CDR1 SGHTA, CDR2 FQGNSA. The CDR3 here is CASSSLATDEQFF. The DNA of the CDR3 is TGTGCCAGCAGCTCCCTCGCTACCGATGAGCAGTTCTTC.